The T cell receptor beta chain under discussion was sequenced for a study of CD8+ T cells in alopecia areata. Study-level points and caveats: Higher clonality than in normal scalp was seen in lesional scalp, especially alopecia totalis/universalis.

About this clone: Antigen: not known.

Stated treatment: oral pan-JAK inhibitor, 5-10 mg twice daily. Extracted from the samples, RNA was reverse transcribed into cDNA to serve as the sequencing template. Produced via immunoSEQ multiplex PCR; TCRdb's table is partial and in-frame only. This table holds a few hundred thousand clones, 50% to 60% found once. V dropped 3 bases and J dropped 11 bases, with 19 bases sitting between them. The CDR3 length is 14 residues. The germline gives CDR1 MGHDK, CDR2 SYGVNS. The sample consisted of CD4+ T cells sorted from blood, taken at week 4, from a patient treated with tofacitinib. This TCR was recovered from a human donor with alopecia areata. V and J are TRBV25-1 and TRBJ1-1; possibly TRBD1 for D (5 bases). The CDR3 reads CASSDRALGGKAFF. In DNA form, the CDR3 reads TGTGCCAGCAGTGATCGGGCCCTGGGGGGGAAGGCTTTCTTT.